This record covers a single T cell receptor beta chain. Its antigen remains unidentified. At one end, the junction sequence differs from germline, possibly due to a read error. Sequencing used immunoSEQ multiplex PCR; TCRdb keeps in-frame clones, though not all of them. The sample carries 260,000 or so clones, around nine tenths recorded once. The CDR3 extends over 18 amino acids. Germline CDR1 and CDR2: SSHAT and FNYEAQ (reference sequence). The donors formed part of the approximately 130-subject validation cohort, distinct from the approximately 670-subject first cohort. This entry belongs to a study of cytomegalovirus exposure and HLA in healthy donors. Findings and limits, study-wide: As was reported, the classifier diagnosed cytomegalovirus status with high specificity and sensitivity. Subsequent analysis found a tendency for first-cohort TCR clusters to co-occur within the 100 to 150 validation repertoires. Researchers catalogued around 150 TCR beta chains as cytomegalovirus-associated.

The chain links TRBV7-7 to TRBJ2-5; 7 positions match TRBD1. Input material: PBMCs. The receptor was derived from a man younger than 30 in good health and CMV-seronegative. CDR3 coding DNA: TGTGCTAGCAGCTTATTTAGAGGGGGACAGCGCAAGCAAGAGACCCAGTACTTC. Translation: CASSLFRGGQRKQETQYF.